These 19 T cell receptor beta chains were all obtained from the same sample, sequenced in a study of blood T cells in healthy people across ages (dated by TCRdb to 2014 to 2015). Library prep was done by 5' RACE. The listed sequencing device is Illumina HiSeq 2500. A second PCR of roughly 7 to 12 cycles was run with a J-beta primer mix and a sample-barcoded 5' primer. TCRdb reran the public reads through fastp at Q25 and MiXCR, keeping productive beta chains. Every distinct CDR3 protein forms one entry, paired with its most common genes and DNA. This sample is represented by over 1,300,000 distinct CDR3 sequences; approximately 60% of them were singletons. The leading ten clones occupy 6.5% to 8% of the sample. Input material: blood. These receptors originate from a man younger than 35 in good health.

The chain links TRBV7-2 to TRBJ2-3, with D uncertain. With 3 bases removed from V and 2 bases from J, the gap between germline ends came to 12 bases. Germline assignment: CDR1 SGHTA and CDR2 FQGNSA. This CDR3 is 15 amino acids long. CDR3 region: CASSLANPHTDTQYF. The CDR3 nucleotides are TGTGCCAGCAGCTTGGCGAACCCACACACAGATACGCAGTATTTT.

V and J are TRBV6-2 or TRBV6-3 and TRBJ1-1; D uncertain. There are 14 residues in the CDR3. With 5 bases removed from V and 4 bases from J, the gap between germline ends came to 14 bases. CDR1 MNHEY and CDR2 SVGEGT come from the germline V gene. The CDR3 nucleotides read TGTGCCAGCAGTCGAGGACCTACAAGCACTGAAGCTTTCTTT. Its translation: CASSRGPTSTEAFF.

This clonotype was observed a few times. CDR3 bases: TGCAGTGCTCAAACGGGGGGCGAGACCCAGTACTTC. Amino acid sequence: CSAQTGGETQYF. This sequence joins TRBV20-1 and TRBJ2-5, with a tentative D call TRBD2 (7 bases). Germline V CDR1 and CDR2: DFQATT, SNEGSKA (reference sequence). The CDR3 sequence is 12 residues long. The V and J ends lost 5 bases and 5 bases respectively, with 12 bases between them.

V gene TRBV3-1 combines with J gene TRBJ1-2; a possible D gene is TRBD1 (5 bases). The CDR3 length is 15 residues. V dropped 7 bases and J dropped 4 bases, with 19 bases sitting between them. Germline loops: CDR1 LGHDT, CDR2 YNNKEL (reference sequence). The CDR3 protein is CASNRQGPGGYGYTF. In DNA, the CDR3 is TGTGCCAGCAACCGTCAGGGCCCTGGAGGCTATGGCTACACCTTC.

The chain is built from TRBV9 and TRBJ2-1, with a tentative D call TRBD2 (5 bases). Germline V CDR1 and CDR2: SGDLS, YYNGEE. Trimming removed 4 bases from V and 9 bases from J, with 17 bases in between. The CDR3 runs 14 residues. The CDR3 DNA is TGTGCCAGCAGCTTGGGAGAACCCTTGGGTGAGCAGTTCTTC. Its protein is CASSLGEPLGEQFF.

The gene calls are TRBV29-1 and TRBJ2-3; 7 nucleotides agree with TRBD1. The CDR3 is 14 amino acids. The junction had 9 bases not matched to a gene; V was cut back by 4 bases and J by 5 bases. CDR1 is SQVTM and CDR2 is ANQGSEA in the germline V gene. The DNA of the CDR3 is TGCAGCGTTGCAGGGGGAGTCGGCGGAGATACGCAGTATTTT. It codes for CSVAGGVGGDTQYF.

This sequence joins TRBV7-2 and TRBJ2-7, with D unclear. The CDR3 sequence is 13 residues long. Germline V gives CDR1 SGHTA, CDR2 FQGNSA. The V end was cut by 1 base, the J end by 3 bases, with 7 bases between. CDR3 DNA sequence: TGTGCCAGCAGCTTAGGAAAGCGCTACGAGCAGTACTTC. Protein: CASSLGKRYEQYF. Drawing the rest from reference TRBV7-2 and TRBJ2-7, the complete variable domain is GAGVSQSPSNKVTEKGKDVELRCDPISGHTALYWYRQSLGQGLEFLIYFQGNSAPDKSGLPSDRFSAERTGGSVSTLTIQRTQQEDSAVYLCASSLGKRYEQYFGPGTRLTVT.

A few counts support this clonotype. The rearrangement uses TRBV4-1 and TRBJ2-4; 11 nucleotides line up with TRBD2. The V and J ends lost 5 bases and 8 bases, in that order; junction bases with no gene match: 11. Looked up from germline, CDR1 is MGHRA and CDR2 is YSYEKL. The CDR3 contains 16 residues. The CDR3: CASSESTSGSPDIQYF. The CDR3 DNA reads as TGCGCCAGCAGCGAATCTACTAGCGGGAGTCCTGACATTCAGTACTTC.

This clonotype appeared a few times. This chain joins TRBV4-2 and TRBJ1-4, with a tentative D call TRBD1 (6 bases). The CDR3 has 13 amino acids. The ends were cut back, 5 bases at V and 8 bases at J, with 12 bases in the middle. CDR1 is LGHNA and CDR2 is YNFKEQ in the germline V gene. Written as DNA, the CDR3 is TGTGCCAGCAGCTGGCGGGGGCGGGAAAAACTGTTTTTT. Translated, it gives CASSWRGREKLFF.

The chain combines TRBV13 with TRBJ2-4, with 7 positions matching TRBD2. The DNA end is a closer match to TRBJ2-7, so the J assignment may be wrong. This CDR3 is 15 amino acids long. Germline V gene data show CDR1 as PRHDT and CDR2 as FYEKMQ (reference sequence). The CDR3 nucleotides read TGTGCCAGCAGCTTACGGGGGAGGGCCACCTACGAGCAGTACTTC. Its translation: CASSLRGRATYEQYF.

The chain is built from TRBV7-9 and TRBJ1-1; TRBD1 matches at 11 bases. CDR1 and CDR2 from the germline V gene are SEHNR and FQNEAQ (reference sequence). V lost 2 bases and J lost 4; bases outside the gene matches: 6. The CDR3 is made up of 16 amino acids. The CDR3 nucleotides read TGTGCCAGCAGCTTATTTCCGGGACAGGGGGGCACTGAAGCTTTCTTT. The encoded protein is CASSLFPGQGGTEAFF.

This clonotype was seen more than once but under ten times. The chain has TRBV5-6 and TRBJ2-3; 7 nucleotides match TRBD1. After removal of 3 bases from V and 6 bases from J, the junction contained 10 bases not matched to a gene. CDR1 and CDR2 (germline): SGHDT, YYEEEE. The CDR3 is 15 amino acids. The CDR3 region is CASSWTGTTQDTQYF. In nucleotides, the CDR3 is TGTGCCAGCAGCTGGACAGGTACTACACAGGATACGCAGTATTTT.

The genes are TRBV11-1 and TRBJ2-1, with 14 bases lining up with TRBD2. Germline assignment: CDR1 SGHAT and CDR2 FQDESV (reference sequence). The CDR3 runs 13 residues. The V gene end was trimmed by 5 bases and the J gene end by 15 bases; junction bases not matched to a gene: 6. DNA of the CDR3: TGTGCCAGCAGCAACGGACTAGCGGGGGGCTCGTTCTTC. This codes for CASSNGLAGGSFF.

The genes are TRBV3-1 and TRBJ2-1; 10 positions match TRBD2. Trimming cost V 5 bases and J 5 bases; bases outside gene matches: 9. This CDR3 has 16 amino acids. CDR1 is LGHDT and CDR2 is YNNKEL in the germline V gene (reference sequence). This chain's CDR3 is CASSSLGTSANNEQFF. The CDR3 DNA follows: TGTGCCAGCAGCTCCCTCGGGACTAGCGCTAACAATGAGCAGTTCTTC.

This clonotype was seen more than once but under ten times. This rearrangement joins TRBV29-1 to TRBJ1-6; D is ambiguous. Germline V gene lookup returns CDR1 SQVTM and CDR2 ANQGSEA. The CDR3 runs 15 residues. V was pared by 8 bases and J by 9 bases, with 23 bases between. In DNA form, the CDR3 reads TGCAGCATGTGCTACCGAGGCAACGAGTTTTCACCCCTCCACTTT. Translating it yields CSMCYRGNEFSPLHF.

This clonotype occurred a few times. This sequence joins TRBV28 and TRBJ2-1, with TRBD2 identical over 9 bases. V lost 5 bases, J lost 8 bases, and 13 bases stayed unmatched. Germline CDR1 is MDHEN and CDR2 is SYDVKM. The CDR3 is made up of 16 amino acids. The CDR3 nucleotides are TGTGCCAGCAGTCCCCAGGGACTAGCATTGGGGGATGAGCAGTTCTTC. This sequence encodes CASSPQGLALGDEQFF.

This clonotype was recorded only once. CDR3 residues: CSARPLRTSGRQETQYF. In DNA, the CDR3 is TGCAGTGCTAGGCCTCTGCGGACTAGCGGGAGGCAAGAGACCCAGTACTTC. The V call is TRBV20-1, the J call TRBJ2-5; 14 positions agree with TRBD2. Per germline, CDR1 DFQATT and CDR2 SNEGSKA (reference sequence). This CDR3 is 17 amino acids long. With V trimmed by 3 bases and J by 2 bases, 8 bases remained unmatched.

The chain employs TRBV3-1 and TRBJ2-1, with D tentatively TRBD1 or TRBD2 (5 bases each). Between the trimmed V and J ends, which lost 0 bases and 6 bases, there was a span of 12 bases. CDR3 size: 15 residues. CDR1 is LGHDT and CDR2 is YNNKEL in the germline V gene (reference sequence). The CDR3 DNA reads as TGTGCCAGCAGCCAAGAGGCCGTGGGACCCAATGAGCAGTTCTTC. Its translation is CASSQEAVGPNEQFF.

The chain combines TRBV27 with TRBJ2-2; 14 bases map to TRBD2. CDR3 size: 17 residues. V trimming: 8 bases; J trimming: 4 bases; junction bases outside the gene matches: 9. Germline V CDR1 and CDR2: MNHEY, SMNVEV (reference sequence). This chain's CDR3 is CASSPGTSGGFTGELFF. The CDR3 nucleotides are TGTGCCAGCTCTCCCGGGACTAGCGGGGGATTCACCGGGGAGCTGTTTTTT.